This TCR beta chain derives from a study of cytomegalovirus exposure and HLA in healthy donors. Overall study findings and caveats: In a later analysis, HLA-associated beta chains showed higher expansion and lower generation probabilities than comparable chains.

The primer mix had 60 Vbeta and 13 Jbeta primers. Clones were read by immunoSEQ multiplex PCR, and TCRdb kept only the in-frame ones, dropping some. This repertoire shows 120,000 or so clones, 17% found once; its top ten account for about 3.1%. Germline CDR1 and CDR2: MGHRA and YSYEKL. The CDR3 covers 17 residues. To note about this clone: What it recognizes is unknown.

Sequencing used PBMCs. V usage is TRBV4-1 and J usage is TRBJ2-5; 11 nucleotides agree with TRBD2. The tail of the sequence fits TRBJ2-7 better, so the J call may be wrong. The receptor was derived from a female donor in good health and CMV-seropositive. CDR3 nucleotide sequence: TGCGCCAGCAGCCGATCCTTGACTAGCGGGATGACCTACGAGCAGTACTTC. Its translation: CASSRSLTSGMTYEQYF.